The present TCR beta chain was sequenced within a study of cytomegalovirus exposure and HLA in healthy donors (dated by TCRdb to about 2017). Regarding the complete study: In an earlier analysis of around 540 of the donors, 276 Gb of sequence data and 117 million unique TCR beta sequences from 150 million to 200 million T cells were reported. About 300 gigabases of sequencing data and roughly 90 million unique TCR sequences were included in an early release covering roughly 600 HLA-typed donors. Of the approximately 400 genotyped donors, 80% to 90% were placed in the genetic ancestry cluster associated with self-reported Caucasian donors. The study aimed to test whether signatures of past pathogen exposure could be identified by cataloging public T cell receptors. The study profiled the T cell repertoires of 500 to 800 subjects by immunosequencing and related them to cytomegalovirus serostatus. A separate validation cohort of 100 to 150 different subjects was used in addition to the approximately 670-subject first cohort. The study combined high-throughput TCR immunosequencing, statistical association of individual TCRs with disease status, and machine learning to predict cytomegalovirus infection status. To study patterns of TCR occurrence, a later analysis re-analyzed previously published TCR beta repertoires from hundreds of donors and added high-resolution HLA genotyping. Rather than using new phenotypic data, the later analysis identified candidate immune exposures from TCR beta sequences and from how often those sequences occurred across donors. To decide whether each TCR beta V gene segment behaved as functional or pseudogenic, an earlier analysis of 587 of the donors relied on high-throughput TCR beta sequencing. Donor age, sex, ethnicity and CMV serostatus were collected together with the repertoire data. In a later genetic analysis, genome-wide SNP genotypes for about 55% of the roughly 700 donors were used, and that subset was treated as a discovery cohort. All discovery cohort repertoires had been generated on a single sequencing platform. Both class I and class II loci were covered by HLA typing, at four-digit resolution. The number of donors typed differed by locus, with 629-630 for A, B, C, DRB1 and DQB1, roughly 520 for DQA1, approximately 570 for DPA1, and 472 for DPB1. Roughly 5 DR-DQ haplotypes were handled as single units for association and clustering because linkage in the cohort was strong. Across 398 genotyped donors of the cohort, an average of approximately 200,000 unique TCR beta nucleotide sequences per donor were sequenced, and approximately 17% of those sequences were non-productive.

Library prep was done by the immunoSEQ multiplex PCR assay. The multiplex PCR relied on a mix of 60 forward primers for TCR Vbeta segments and 13 reverse primers for TCR Jbeta segments. The CDR3 region of rearranged TCR beta genes was amplified from genomic DNA by a multiplex PCR assay. The amplified TCR beta libraries were sequenced on the Illumina HiSeq System as 87-base-pair reads. The study's own analysis went as follows. A later analysis tallied tens of millions of unique TCR beta chains across the 666 repertoires, and around 12 million of those chains were shared by two or more donors. To remove PCR and sequencing errors, raw reads were error-corrected and collapsed into unique sequences using a nearest-neighbor algorithm that merged closely related sequences. Alignment of CDR3 sequences to IMGT reference sequences was used to assign V, D and J gene segments. Each retained sequence needed at least a six-nucleotide match to both a V gene segment and a J gene segment. Rearrangements were called productive when the CDR3 lacked stop codons and stayed in frame with V and J; all others were non-productive. Following IMGT convention, CDR3 was defined as the stretch from the second conserved V-encoded cysteine to the conserved J-encoded phenylalanine. The earlier analysis of about 590 of the donors excluded sequences that lacked an unambiguous match to a single V gene segment. In an earlier analysis of 587 of the donors, V segments were called functional above 56.7% productive rearrangements and were called segregating when the between-donor standard deviation exceeded 5%. A statistical classification framework was built for diagnosing cytomegalovirus status from the catalog of TCR beta chain sequences. In a later analysis, TCR nucleotide sequences were compared against IMGT/GENE-DB human TR gene sequences so that V and J genes could be assigned. In a later analysis, CDR3 sequences and most-parsimonious VDJ recombination scenarios were assigned using the TCRdist pipeline. In a later analysis, each TCR beta chain was defined by its CDR3 amino acid sequence together with its V-gene family, and reads without a unique V-gene family were excluded. As a way to deal with suspected cross-contamination and a sequencing artifact, a later analysis dropped nearly 600 nucleotide sequences that were highly shared and had low generation probability. For each public chain, a later analysis derived a clonal expansion index from normalized ranks of inferred template counts within each repertoire. Generation probabilities in a later analysis came from a VDJ recombination model fitted to out-of-frame rearrangements, and those results were checked against IGoR. In a later analysis, TCR-TCR, TCR-HLA and TCR-CMV co-occurrence was scored with hypergeometric tests, and a repertoire-size bias correction was applied to TCR pairs. False discovery rates were estimated in a later analysis by permuting HLA or CMV assignments 20 times. In a later analysis, co-occurring TCRs were grouped using DBSCAN, and TCRdist sequence similarity was added for clustering within HLA-allele-positive subsets. Repertoires with fewer than 30,000 or more than 120,000 public chains, plus five repertoires with anomalous nucleotide sharing, were excluded from co-occurrence clustering. The table comes from immuneACCESS by way of TCRdb, which keeps in-frame sequences with V and J called. Part of the clones is missing from these tables; in studies checked, under half for an unresolved V gene and the rest for unknown reasons. V and J calls and clone size are those listed in that table; D and trimming were worked out from the DNA. For this sample there are approximately 110,000 clones; roughly 70% appear just once. Roughly 8.3% of the sample lies in the top ten.

Study-wide findings and limitations: The cohort was sequenced for TCR beta chains only, and without alpha or paired-chain data the features that could be detected were limited. Immune exposure information for the cohort was limited to CMV serostatus. A total of roughly 160 TCR beta chains were listed by the study as associated with cytomegalovirus. According to a later analysis, TCR association rates differed among HLA loci, with DRB1 alleles showing the most associated TCRs and HLA-C alleles showing the fewest. Because HLA typing was missing for some donors at each locus, association tests included only the typed subset. A further reported finding was that TCR beta sequences accurately predicted the HLA-A and HLA-B alleles for most subjects in the first cohort. Several of the top co-occurrence clusters appeared to be linked to parvovirus B19, influenza, CMV and Epstein-Barr virus, according to a later analysis. Broadly in line with IMGT annotations, most TCR beta V segments showed up in productive rearrangements about 87% or about 30% of the time in an earlier analysis of 587 of the donors. Linkage disequilibrium might explain the correlated functional status among segregating V segments, but an unknown experimental factor could not be excluded. In a later analysis, over 15,000 TCR beta sequences were associated with specific HLA alleles at a false discovery rate of 0.05. The authors suggested that the approach could potentially be extended to other disease states and immunological phenotypes. A cluster of highly shared sequence variants was judged likely to be a technical artifact of the sequencing pipeline. In a later analysis, most CMV-associated TCR beta chains were found to appear HLA-restricted, with HLA associations seemingly driven largely by CMV exposure. The classifier was reported to diagnose cytomegalovirus status with high specificity and sensitivity in both the original and validation cohorts. Some IMGT-functional V segments, including TRBV6-2 and TRBV6-3, could not be told apart with the 87-base-pair reads, so those segments were excluded. The presence/absence analyses assumed that sequencing depth was roughly uniform across donors, and that assumption may not be true. Because counts were too low, 15 to 20 rarely observed V segments, including chromosome 9 orphons, were excluded from the earlier analysis of around 640 of the donors. A later genetic analysis reported fewer N-insertions in productive TCRs among donors in an Asian-associated ancestry cluster than the roughly 640-donor mean. Assigning TCR associations to individual alleles was difficult when HLA alleles, especially DR and DQ, strongly co-occurred. An association between a missense DCLRE1C variant and V-gene and J-gene trimming of TCR beta chains was found in a later genetic analysis and replicated in an independent cohort. In a later analysis, HLA-associated TCR beta chains showed more clonal expansion and lower generation probabilities than non-associated chains that were equally common. A few of the identified cytomegalovirus-associated TCR beta chains were confirmed in vitro to be specific for cytomegalovirus antigens. Across donors, most TCR sequences were observed very rarely, whereas some public TCRs were present in many individuals.

Measured from the cysteine to the phenylalanine, the CDR3 is 13 residues long. Only the CDR3 DNA is retained, 39 bases long and in frame from the first base. CDR1 and CDR2 are read off the germline V gene (reference sequence) as SGHNT and YYREEE. Relative to germline, V is missing 4 bases and J is missing 5 bases, with 5 bases of the junction outside any gene match. The cohort was made up of approximately 700 healthy bone marrow donors. At the time of sampling, every cohort member was nominally healthy, though immune exposures that went unrecorded were likely present. The donor tested CMV seropositive, placing the donor among the approximately 290 seropositive members of the cohort. A peripheral blood sample was collected from each donor, and TCR beta sequencing was performed on peripheral blood mononuclear cells. The Qiagen DNeasy Blood Extraction Kit was used to extract genomic DNA from the blood cell samples.

With respect to this clone: It has no known antigen specificity. One base away there is no much larger clone; base qualities are not given.

This TCR derives from a man aged 18 to 30 in good health and CMV-seropositive. Sequenced sample: PBMCs. The sequence is built from TRBV5-4 and TRBJ2-7, with TRBD2 matching 8 junction bases. At the DNA level, the sequence is TGTGCCAGCAGCGCGGGACTAGTGAACGAGCAGTACTTC. Translation gives CASSAGLVNEQYF.